Each of the 13 T cell receptor beta chains below was sequenced from the same sample in a study of blood T cell repertoires in COVID-19. Produced via immunoSEQ multiplex PCR; TCRdb's table is partial and in-frame only. This sample has 70,000 or so clones; about 85% occur once, and the top ten carry around 3.2%. The specimen sequenced was peripheral blood. These receptors came from a man older than 75 with acute or convalescent COVID-19.

The chain carries TRBV7-8 and TRBJ1-3, with TRBD1 matching over 12 bases. The V gene end was trimmed by 2 bases and the J gene end by 3 bases; junction bases not matched to a gene: 17. The germline V gene has CDR1 SGHVS and CDR2 FQNEAQ. The CDR3 is made up of 21 amino acids. CDR3 nucleotides: TGTGCCAGCAGCTTAATAGGACCAGGGACAGGGGGCTCCACGGGTGGAAACACCATATATTTT. Its translation is CASSLIGPGTGGSTGGNTIYF.

J is TRBJ1-5 and V is TRBV30; 9 bases are shared with TRBD1. The CDR3 covers 13 residues. With 4 bases clipped from V and 7 bases from J, the junction kept 5 bases outside the gene matches. Looked up from germline, CDR1 is GTSNPN and CDR2 is SVGIG (reference sequence). The CDR3 here is CAWTPTGGQPQHF. The CDR3 DNA is TGTGCCTGGACTCCGACAGGGGGGCAGCCCCAGCATTTT. Drawing the rest from reference TRBV30 and TRBJ1-5, the complete variable domain is SQTIHQWPATLVQPVGSPLSLECTVEGTSNPNLYWYRQAAGRGLQLLFYSVGIGQISSEVPQNLSASRPQDRQFILSSKKLLLSDSGFYLCAWTPTGGQPQHFGDGTRLSIL.

This clone was recorded only once. The chain is built from TRBV9 and TRBJ1-5; 8 bases agree with TRBD1. After removal of 0 bases from V and 5 bases from J, the junction contained 7 bases not matched to a gene. Germline CDR1 is SGDLS and CDR2 is YYNGEE. CDR3 size: 16 residues. The CDR3 DNA is TGTGCCAGCAGCGTAGGTTTGGCAGGGGGCTATCAGCCCCAGCATTTT. Its translation is CASSVGLAGGYQPQHF.

The V call is TRBV5-1, the J call TRBJ2-4; 10 bases line up with TRBD2. The trim removed 2 bases at V and 6 bases at J, leaving 5 bases unmatched. This CDR3 contains 15 residues. Germline V gives CDR1 SGHRS, CDR2 YFSETQ. For the CDR3, the DNA is TGCGCCAGCAGCTTTCTAGCGGGAGAGGGAAACATTCAGTACTTC. Residues: CASSFLAGEGNIQYF. Together with reference TRBV5-1 and TRBJ2-4, the CDR3 gives the full variable domain: KAGVTQTPRYLIKTRGQQVTLSCSPISGHRSVSWYQQTPGQGLQFLFEYFSETQRNKGNFPGRFSGRQFSNSRSEMNVSTLELGDSALYLCASSFLAGEGNIQYFGAGTRLSVL.

The chain joins TRBV7-2 to TRBJ2-7, with 9 bases that match TRBD2. Germline lookup yields CDR1 SGHTA and CDR2 FQGNSA. The junction had 6 bases not matched to a gene; V was cut back by 3 bases and J by 3 bases. The CDR3 runs 15 residues. The CDR3 region is CASSLGLAFVYEQYF. In DNA form, the CDR3 reads TGTGCCAGCAGCTTGGGACTAGCCTTCGTCTACGAGCAGTACTTC.

The V call is TRBV5-4, the J call TRBJ1-2; 9 positions match TRBD1. The CDR3 has 15 amino acids. The J segment lost 3 bases and the V segment lost 3 bases, leaving 6 bases of the junction unmatched. Germline assignment: CDR1 SGHNT and CDR2 YYREEE (reference sequence). The CDR3 coding sequence is TGTGCCAGCAGCTCGAGACGGACAGGGGACTATGGCTACACCTTC. Translation gives CASSSRRTGDYGYTF.

The rearrangement links TRBV5-1 to TRBJ2-3, with 9 nucleotides matching TRBD2. Germline V gives CDR1 SGHRS, CDR2 YFSETQ. Trimming cost V 0 bases and J 4 bases; bases outside gene matches: 18. The CDR3 loop spans 20 amino acids. Written as DNA, the CDR3 is TGCGCCAGCAGCTTGGCCATCGGTGGGAGTAGCGGGAGTTTCGCAGATACGCAGTATTTT. Protein: CASSLAIGGSSGSFADTQYF.

CDR3 in DNA: TGTGCCAGCAGCCAAGGACAGGGTTTGGGGCTGTTTTTT. This sequence encodes CASSQGQGLGLFF. This chain links TRBV3-1 (or the pseudogene TRBV3-2) with TRBJ2-2, with TRBD1 matching 7 bases. In germline, CDR1 is LGHDT, CDR2 YNNKEL (reference sequence). The CDR3 runs to 13 residues. Trimming took 1 base from V and 13 from J; bases not matched to a gene: 6.

This clone has only one observation. This chain uses TRBV9 with TRBJ2-2; TRBD1 matches 10 bases. Germline CDR1 SGDLS, CDR2 YYNGEE. Trimming cost V 4 bases and J 5 bases; bases outside gene matches: 5. The CDR3 runs 15 residues. The CDR3 spells CASSPRQGATGELFF. The CDR3 DNA reads TGTGCCAGCAGCCCTCGACAGGGGGCAACCGGGGAGCTGTTTTTT.

The chain recombines TRBV5-1 with TRBJ2-1; 10 nucleotides line up with TRBD2. Trimming at V came to 0 bases and at J to 0 bases, leaving 3 bases not matched to a gene. Germline V gene data show CDR1 as SGHRS and CDR2 as YFSETQ. CDR3 length: 17 residues. CDR3 DNA: TGCGCCAGCAGCTTGGATAGCGGGAGGTCCTCCTACAATGAGCAGTTCTTC. Encoded protein: CASSLDSGRSSYNEQFF.

The chain is built from TRBV5-1 and TRBJ2-5; 8 nucleotides align to TRBD1. J gave up 4 bases and V 4 bases, and 6 bases lay outside the gene matches. The CDR3 sequence is 14 residues long. Germline V gene data show CDR1 as SGHRS and CDR2 as YFSETQ. In DNA, the CDR3 is TGCGCCAGCAGCAGTGGGCAGGGGGCAGAGACCCAGTACTTC. Its translation is CASSSGQGAETQYF.

V usage is TRBV30 and J usage is TRBJ2-6, with 8 positions matching TRBD1. Germline CDR1 and CDR2: GTSNPN and SVGIG (reference sequence). The CDR3 extends over 15 amino acids. V lost 5 bases and J lost 0; bases outside the gene matches: 3. CDR3 loop: CAWDRGLSGANVLTF. CDR3 coding DNA: TGTGCCTGGGACAGGGGACTCTCTGGGGCCAACGTCCTGACTTTC. The whole variable domain, filled in from reference TRBV30 and TRBJ2-6, reads SQTIHQWPATLVQPVGSPLSLECTVEGTSNPNLYWYRQAAGRGLQLLFYSVGIGQISSEVPQNLSASRPQDRQFILSSKKLLLSDSGFYLCAWDRGLSGANVLTFGAGSRLTVL.

The chain recombines TRBV7-9 with TRBJ1-5, with D tentatively TRBD1 (6 bases). V was clipped by 5 bases and J by 5 bases, with 10 bases between them. The CDR3 is 13 residues long. Germline V gene lookup returns CDR1 SEHNR and CDR2 FQNEAQ (reference sequence). The CDR3, as DNA: TGTGCCAGCAGCCCACAGGGCTATCAGCCCCAGCATTTT. It yields the protein CASSPQGYQPQHF.